A selection of T cell receptor beta chains follows, all from one sample in a study of PD-1 blockade in classical Hodgkin lymphoma. Sequenced by immunoSEQ multiplex PCR; TCRdb stores in-frame clones only, minus some. Seen here are under 110,000 clones, around nine tenths observed once, and the top ten hold about 7.1%. The sequenced sample was peripheral blood mononuclear cells (PBMCs), obtained before the second cycle of nivolumab. The receptors stem from a human donor with classical Hodgkin lymphoma. The CDR3 runs from the conserved cysteine through the conserved F or W. The order of the fields is D gene, V gene, J gene, CDR3 length, CDR3 protein. A D gene is named only where the DNA matches it firmly.

NA	TRBV27	TRBJ1-1	13	CASSLATGTEAFF
NA	TRBV19	TRBJ1-5	15	CATNEGGGRNQPQHF
TRBD1	TRBV28	TRBJ1-5	15	CASSPPDRAHQPQHF
NA	TRBV5-6	TRBJ2-3	14	CASSLDIRTDTQYF
TRBD1	TRBV27	TRBJ1-1	12	CASSTNRGEAFF
NA	TRBV5-1	TRBJ2-2	15	CASSLAGANTGELFF
NA	TRBV5-1	TRBJ1-1	13	CASSLGRDTEAFF
NA	TRBV5-5	TRBJ2-3	18	CASSLAVFGGPSTDTQYF
NA	TRBV27	TRBJ2-7	12	CASSLSGNEQYF
TRBD1	TRBV27	TRBJ1-5	16	CASSGLGTGDGQPQHF
TRBD1	TRBV30	TRBJ1-5	15	CAWSGTTGGNQPQHF
TRBD1	TRBV9	TRBJ1-3	16	CASSQGQGAGGNTIYF
NA	TRBV7-9	TRBJ2-7	16	CASSSDTGMTAYEQYF
NA	TRBV12-2	TRBJ1-3	19	CASRSGGRLDRLSGNTIYF
NA	TRBV7-2	TRBJ2-7	16	CASSLITGSAAYEQYF
NA	TRBV7-6	TRBJ2-1	15	CASSPLASSYNEQFF
NA	TRBV6-6	TRBJ2-6	15	CASSPAVSGANVLTF
NA	TRBV2	TRBJ2-7	14	CASSEPLRSYEQYF
NA	TRBV19	TRBJ2-7	15	CASSIGGGNLYEQYF
TRBD2	TRBV6-4	TRBJ2-1	15	CASSDSDGGTNEQFF
NA	TRBV6-5	TRBJ2-7	11	CASSYFYEQYF
NA	TRBV19	TRBJ1-2	14	CASSRDIPPDGYTF
NA	TRBV9	TRBJ2-3	15	CASSVSGFSTDTQYF
NA	TRBV7-2	TRBJ1-3	16	CASSLAGPGLGNTIYF
NA	TRBV7-9	TRBJ2-7	17	CASSPSIGTTKGYEQYF
NA	TRBV30	TRBJ1-3	16	CAWSDTGKFSGNTIYF
TRBD2	TRBV19	TRBJ2-3	15	CASSIWEGRTDTQYF
TRBD1	TRBV27	TRBJ1-1	16	CASSLSIGTENTEAFF
TRBD1	TRBV19	TRBJ2-7	14	CASSSRTGFYEQYF
TRBD2	TRBV30	TRBJ2-5	16	CAWRRNREGPVETQYF
TRBD2	TRBV6-6	TRBJ2-1	15	CASSYRLAGTNEQFF
NA	TRBV13	TRBJ2-5	14	CASSHSGVQETQYF
NA	TRBV11-3	TRBJ2-3	16	CASSRGGVHSTDTQYF
NA	TRBV2	TRBJ1-1	12	CASSPRWFEAFF
NA	TRBV18	TRBJ1-5	13	CASSRTGTQPQHF
NA	TRBV2	TRBJ1-6	17	CASRHNSQSSYNSPLHF
NA	TRBV18	TRBJ2-2	11	CASSPSGELFF